The 24 T cell receptor beta chains in this list originate from one sample, sequenced in a study of OX40 agonist ivuxolimab in advanced cancers. Clones were read by immunoSEQ multiplex PCR, and TCRdb kept only the in-frame ones, dropping some. The sample gives 25,000 to 35,000 clones, around 85% of which show up once; roughly 21% is in the top ten. The sample consisted of CD4+ or CD8+ T cells sorted from blood, taken in a trial of the OX40 agonist ivuxolimab. These receptors were collected from an adult with an advanced solid tumor such as melanoma, head and neck, liver or kidney cancer.

V and J are TRBV7-3 and TRBJ1-6; TRBD1 is a possible D gene (5 bases). Germline CDR1 SGHTA, CDR2 FQGTGA. V gave up 1 base and J gave up 9 bases, with 10 bases separating them. The CDR3 contains 14 residues. DNA for the CDR3: TGTGCCAGCAGCTTAAGGGGCCAAGGTTCACCCCTCCACTTT. Its translation: CASSLRGQGSPLHF.

V and J are TRBV23-1 and TRBJ2-5; D gene uncertain. TRBV23-1 is known as an ORF, though its function is uncertain. V shed 4 bases and J shed 5 bases, with 23 bases lying between them. The CDR3 runs to 17 residues. The CDR3 loop is CASSPPPLALTTETQYF. The CDR3 region has the DNA TGCGCCAGCAGTCCTCCCCCTCTTGCCCTTACGACGGAGACCCAGTACTTC.

The chain joins TRBV7-2 to TRBJ1-1; no firm D call. Germline CDR1 and CDR2: SGHTA and FQGNSA. This CDR3 contains 12 residues. V was clipped by 5 bases and J by 5 bases, with 9 bases between them. The CDR3 DNA reads TGTGCCAGCAGCACCCGGAGGACTGAAGCTTTCTTT. Translating it yields CASSTRRTEAFF.

The rearrangement links TRBV15 to TRBJ2-7, with D uncertain. Between the trimmed V and J ends, which lost 1 base and 1 base, there was a span of 8 bases. Germline V CDR1 and CDR2: LNHNV, YYDKDF (reference sequence). This CDR3 region has 14 residues. For the CDR3, the DNA is TGTGCCACCAGCAGAGTTGGGCAGTCCTACGAGCAGTACTTC. Translated: CATSRVGQSYEQYF.

CDR3: CASNEDGPDSGANVLTF. As DNA, the CDR3 is TGTGCCAGTAATGAGGACGGGCCGGACTCTGGGGCCAACGTCCTGACTTTC. V usage is TRBV19 and J usage is TRBJ2-6; D gene unclear. The CDR3 loop spans 17 amino acids. Germline V gene lookup returns CDR1 LNHDA and CDR2 SQIVND (reference sequence). Trimming removed 7 bases from V and 0 bases from J, with 16 bases in between.

V and J are TRBV28 and TRBJ2-7; D gene uncertain. The CDR3 consists of 12 residues. Germline CDR1 and CDR2: MDHEN and SYDVKM. The V end was cut by 5 bases, the J end by 1 base, with 6 bases between. The CDR3 region has the DNA TGTGCCAGCAGTGTACTTTCCTACGAGCAGTACTTC. This sequence encodes CASSVLSYEQYF.

Here the CDR3 DNA reads TGTGCCAGCAGTTGGGACAGCTCTGGAAACACCATATATTTT. Protein sequence: CASSWDSSGNTIYF. The chain has TRBV6-6 and TRBJ1-3, with TRBD1 identical over 7 bases. V shed 4 bases, J shed 0 bases, and the junction held 0 bases outside the gene matches. The germline gives CDR1 MNHNY, CDR2 SVGAGI (reference sequence). There are 14 residues in the CDR3.

V is TRBV27 and J is TRBJ2-7; D remains unclear. The CDR3 runs to 14 residues. V was trimmed by 2 bases and J by 0 bases, leaving 8 bases between them. The V gene's germline CDR1 is MNHEY and CDR2 SMNVEV (reference sequence). DNA of the CDR3: TGTGCCAGCAGTTTACGGGCAAGCTCCTACGAGCAGTACTTC. This translates into CASSLRASSYEQYF.

This clone was seen only a few times. A clone one base away is much larger, so this may be a read error. In DNA, the CDR3 is TGTGCCAGCAGCGTAGCGGGGGACCTCGGGACAGGGGGGTACGAGCAGTACTTC. This encodes CASSVAGDLGTGGYEQYF. The chain carries TRBV9 and TRBJ2-7, with 11 bases aligning to TRBD1. V shed 0 bases, J shed 4 bases, and the junction held 12 bases outside the gene matches. Germline loops: CDR1 SGDLS, CDR2 YYNGEE. The CDR3 spans 18 residues.

This chain connects TRBV4-1 to TRBJ2-1; weak D call: TRBD1 (6 bases). Deletions cut 0 bases from V and 0 bases from J, with 9 bases between. CDR3 length equals 16 residues. The germline V gene encodes CDR1 MGHRA and CDR2 YSYEKL. CDR3 sequence: CASSQEPGHSYNEQFF. CDR3 in DNA: TGCGCCAGCAGCCAAGAACCGGGACACTCCTACAATGAGCAGTTCTTC.

V is TRBV11-2 and J is TRBJ2-1; 10 positions agree with TRBD1. V was clipped by 2 bases and J by 7 bases; unmatched bases: 11. CDR3 size: 17 residues. The germline CDR1 and CDR2 sequences are SGHAT and FQNNGV. The CDR3 DNA reads as TGTGCCAGCAGCTTAATAGGTGGGACAGGGGCTATGAATGAGCAGTTCTTC. Its translation is CASSLIGGTGAMNEQFF.

The chain uses TRBV7-9 and TRBJ2-2; 10 nucleotides match TRBD2. Germline lookup yields CDR1 SEHNR and CDR2 FQNEAQ (reference sequence). This CDR3 comprises 16 residues. The junction had 7 bases not matched to a gene; V was cut back by 3 bases and J by 6 bases. CDR3 residues: CASSLRSGGASGELFF. CDR3 nucleotides: TGTGCCAGCAGCTTGAGGAGCGGGGGGGCCTCCGGGGAGCTGTTTTTT.

The genes are TRBV9 and TRBJ2-1; D may be TRBD1 (6 bases). Per germline, CDR1 SGDLS and CDR2 YYNGEE. This CDR3 comprises 15 residues. Trimming removed 4 bases at V and 5 bases at J, with 16 bases between. The CDR3: CASSPRRGSDNEQFF. The CDR3 region has the DNA TGTGCCAGCAGCCCCCGTAGGGGGTCGGACAATGAGCAGTTCTTC.

The rearrangement joins TRBV13 to TRBJ2-7; D might be TRBD1 (6 bases). V gave up 6 bases and J gave up 0 bases, with 9 bases separating them. Germline CDR1 and CDR2: PRHDT and FYEKMQ (reference sequence). This CDR3 spans 13 amino acids. This chain's CDR3 is CASRRQDSYEQYF. CDR3 nucleotides: TGTGCCAGCAGACGACAGGACTCCTACGAGCAGTACTTC.

This CDR3 is CASSQGRGSGNTIYF. The DNA of the CDR3 is TGTGCCAGCAGCCAAGGGAGGGGCTCCGGAAACACCATATATTTT. The chain uses TRBV2 and TRBJ1-3, with a possible D match to TRBD1 (5 bases). Germline V gene lookup returns CDR1 SNHLY and CDR2 FYNNEI. Trimming shortened V by 6 bases and J by 4 bases, and 16 bases separated the two germline ends. The CDR3 spans 15 residues.

This clone was picked up one time. The V and J genes are TRBV5-1 and TRBJ2-7; D may correspond to TRBD1 or TRBD2 (5 bases each). The CDR3 loop spans 15 amino acids. Trimming took 0 bases from V and 3 from J, leaving 13 bases between them. Germline V gives CDR1 SGHRS, CDR2 YFSETQ. CDR3: CASSLGQVGGYEQYF. The CDR3 DNA is TGCGCCAGCAGCTTGGGCCAGGTTGGGGGCTACGAGCAGTACTTC.

The J gene is TRBJ2-3, the V gene TRBV29-1, with 12 bases fitting TRBD1. The CDR3 contains 14 residues. The germline V gene has CDR1 SQVTM and CDR2 ANQGSEA. The ends lost 8 bases at V and 5 bases at J; junction bases unmatched: 8. The CDR3 region has the DNA TGCAGCTCTGGAGGGACAGGGGGCGTAGATACGCAGTATTTT. Its protein product is CSSGGTGGVDTQYF.

The chain carries TRBV2 and TRBJ2-7; no clear D gene. Trimming stripped 0 bases from V and 2 bases from J, with 14 bases between. The length of the CDR3 is 16 residues. From germline, CDR1 is SNHLY and CDR2 FYNNEI. CDR3 loop: CASSEAYEGPTYEQYF. DNA of the CDR3: TGTGCCAGCAGTGAAGCTTACGAAGGGCCCACCTACGAGCAGTACTTC.

The chain has TRBV5-1 and TRBJ2-1, with D uncertain. With 0 bases removed from V and 5 bases from J, the gap between germline ends came to 9 bases. The CDR3 has 14 residues. Germline V gene data show CDR1 as SGHRS and CDR2 as YFSETQ. The CDR3, as DNA: TGCGCCAGCAGCTTGGGGTTAGGGAACAATGAGCAGTTCTTC. Amino acid sequence: CASSLGLGNNEQFF.

The V call is TRBV19, the J call TRBJ1-1, with D possibly being TRBD1 (5 bases). Between the trimmed V and J ends, which lost 6 bases and 1 base, there was a span of 9 bases. Per the germline V gene, CDR1 is LNHDA and CDR2 is SQIVND (reference sequence). This CDR3 has 13 amino acids. Here the CDR3 reads CASSRTRNTEAFF. The CDR3, as DNA: TGTGCCAGTAGCCGGACAAGGAACACTGAAGCTTTCTTT.

This clone came up a few times. V is TRBV19 and J is TRBJ1-5; D unclear. The V gene lost 7 bases and the J gene lost 6 bases, with 13 bases spanning the gap. Germline CDR1 and CDR2: LNHDA and SQIVND (reference sequence). CDR3 length: 13 residues. CDR3 residues: CASTPLSGQPQHF. The CDR3 DNA is TGTGCCAGTACTCCCCTTTCGGGTCAGCCCCAGCATTTT.

The chain's CDR3 is CASSQALNSNQPQHF. CDR3 DNA: TGCGCCAGCAGCCAAGCACTGAATAGCAATCAGCCCCAGCATTTT. The J gene is TRBJ1-5, the V gene TRBV4-1; D remains unclear. CDR1 and CDR2 from the germline V gene are MGHRA and YSYEKL. There are 15 residues in the CDR3. Between the trimmed V and J ends, which lost 1 base and 0 bases, there was a span of 7 bases.

This chain uses TRBV5-6 with TRBJ2-3; D is possibly TRBD1 or TRBD2 (5 bases each). Germline V lookup: CDR1 SGHDT, CDR2 YYEEEE. The CDR3 has 16 residues. The ends were cut back, 0 bases at V and 1 base at J, with 12 bases in the middle. In DNA form, the CDR3 reads TGTGCCAGCAGCTTGGGTGGGATGGGGGGCACAGATACGCAGTATTTT. As protein: CASSLGGMGGTDTQYF.

This clone was counted a few times. Within the sample, other DNA sequences also encode this same CDR3. The genes are TRBV4-1 and TRBJ2-2; TRBD2 matches 12 bases. The V segment lost 3 bases and the J segment 2 bases; nucleotides outside the gene matches: 4. The germline CDR1 and CDR2 sequences are MGHRA and YSYEKL. CDR3 length: 17 residues. The CDR3 protein is CASSHRLAGDNTGELFF. The DNA of the CDR3 is TGCGCCAGCAGCCACCGACTAGCGGGAGATAACACCGGGGAGCTGTTTTTT.